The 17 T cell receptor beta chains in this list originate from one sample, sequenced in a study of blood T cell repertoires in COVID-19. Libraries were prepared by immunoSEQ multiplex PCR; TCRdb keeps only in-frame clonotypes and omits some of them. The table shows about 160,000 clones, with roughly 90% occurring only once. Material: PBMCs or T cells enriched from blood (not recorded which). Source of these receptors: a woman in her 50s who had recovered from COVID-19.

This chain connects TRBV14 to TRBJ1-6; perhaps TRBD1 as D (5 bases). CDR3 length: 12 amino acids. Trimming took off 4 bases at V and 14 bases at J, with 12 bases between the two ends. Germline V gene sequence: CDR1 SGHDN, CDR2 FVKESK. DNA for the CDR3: TGTGCCAGCAGCCGGGGGGTTTGGGCCCTCCACTTT. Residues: CASSRGVWALHF.

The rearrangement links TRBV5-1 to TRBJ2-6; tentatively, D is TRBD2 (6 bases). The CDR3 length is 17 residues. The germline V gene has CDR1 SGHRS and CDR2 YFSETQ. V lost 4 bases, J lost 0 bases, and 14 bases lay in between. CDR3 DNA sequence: TGCGCCAGCAGCGACCGGGACTGGGACTCTGGGGCCAACGTCCTGACTTTC. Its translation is CASSDRDWDSGANVLTF.

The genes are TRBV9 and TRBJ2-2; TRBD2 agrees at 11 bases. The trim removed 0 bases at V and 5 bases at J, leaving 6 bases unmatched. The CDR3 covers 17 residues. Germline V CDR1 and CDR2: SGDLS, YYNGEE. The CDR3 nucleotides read TGTGCCAGCAGCGTAGGGGGACTAGCGGATATTACCGGGGAGCTGTTTTTT. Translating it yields CASSVGGLADITGELFF. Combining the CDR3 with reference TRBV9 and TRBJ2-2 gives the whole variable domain DSGVTQTPKHLITATGQRVTLRCSPRSGDLSVYWYQQSLDQGLQFLIQYYNGEERAKGNILERFSAQQFPDLHSELNLSSLELGDSALYFCASSVGGLADITGELFFGEGSRLTVL.

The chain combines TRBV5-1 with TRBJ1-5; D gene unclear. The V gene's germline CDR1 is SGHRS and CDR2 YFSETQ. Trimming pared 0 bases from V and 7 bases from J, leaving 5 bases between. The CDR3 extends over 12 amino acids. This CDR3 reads CASSLDGQPQHF. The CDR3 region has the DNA TGCGCCAGCAGCTTGGACGGGCAGCCCCAGCATTTT.

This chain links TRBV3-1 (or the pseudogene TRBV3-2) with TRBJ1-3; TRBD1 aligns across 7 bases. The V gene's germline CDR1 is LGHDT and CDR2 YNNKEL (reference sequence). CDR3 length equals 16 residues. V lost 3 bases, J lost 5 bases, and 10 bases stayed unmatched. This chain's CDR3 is CASSQFGTAPRNTIYF. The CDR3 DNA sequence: TGTGCCAGCAGCCAGTTCGGGACAGCGCCTCGAAACACCATATATTTT.

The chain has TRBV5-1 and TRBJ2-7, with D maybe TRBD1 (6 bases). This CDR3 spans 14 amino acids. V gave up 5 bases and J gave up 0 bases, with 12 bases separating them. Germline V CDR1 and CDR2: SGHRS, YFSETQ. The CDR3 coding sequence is TGCGCCAGCAGGCCGCAGGGGAGCTCCTACGAGCAGTACTTC. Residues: CASRPQGSSYEQYF.

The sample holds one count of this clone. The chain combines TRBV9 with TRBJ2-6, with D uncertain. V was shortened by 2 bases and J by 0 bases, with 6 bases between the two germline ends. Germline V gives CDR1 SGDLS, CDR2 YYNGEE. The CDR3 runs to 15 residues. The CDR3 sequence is CASSVVASGANVLTF. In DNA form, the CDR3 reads TGTGCCAGCAGCGTTGTAGCCTCTGGGGCCAACGTCCTGACTTTC.

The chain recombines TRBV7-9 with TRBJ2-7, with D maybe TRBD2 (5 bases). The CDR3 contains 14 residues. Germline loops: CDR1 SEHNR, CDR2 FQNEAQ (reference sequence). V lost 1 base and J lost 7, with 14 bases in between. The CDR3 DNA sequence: TGTGCCAGCAGCTTAGTCGGGTCGAGGGAGGAGCAGTACTTC. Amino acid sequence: CASSLVGSREEQYF.

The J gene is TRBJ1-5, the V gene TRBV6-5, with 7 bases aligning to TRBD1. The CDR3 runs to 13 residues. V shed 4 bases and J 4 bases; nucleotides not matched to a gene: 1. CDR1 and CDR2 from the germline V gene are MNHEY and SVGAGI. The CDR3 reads CASSSDRNQPQHF. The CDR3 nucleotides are TGTGCCAGCAGTTCGGACAGGAATCAGCCCCAGCATTTT.

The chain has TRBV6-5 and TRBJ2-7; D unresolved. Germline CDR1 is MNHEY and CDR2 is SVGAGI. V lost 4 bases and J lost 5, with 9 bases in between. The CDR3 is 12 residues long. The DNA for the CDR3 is TGTGCCAGCAGTTCACCGAGGCACGAGCAGTACTTC. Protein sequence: CASSSPRHEQYF.

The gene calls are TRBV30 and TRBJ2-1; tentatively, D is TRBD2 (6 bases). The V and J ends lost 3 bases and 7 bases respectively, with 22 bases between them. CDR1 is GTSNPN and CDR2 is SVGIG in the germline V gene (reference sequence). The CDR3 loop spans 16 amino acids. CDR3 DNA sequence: TGTGCCTGGAGGGGAAAACTAGCCTCATCTGGGAATGAGCAGTTCTTC. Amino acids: CAWRGKLASSGNEQFF. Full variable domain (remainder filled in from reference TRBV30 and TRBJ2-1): SQTIHQWPATLVQPVGSPLSLECTVEGTSNPNLYWYRQAAGRGLQLLFYSVGIGQISSEVPQNLSASRPQDRQFILSSKKLLLSDSGFYLCAWRGKLASSGNEQFFGPGTRLTVL.

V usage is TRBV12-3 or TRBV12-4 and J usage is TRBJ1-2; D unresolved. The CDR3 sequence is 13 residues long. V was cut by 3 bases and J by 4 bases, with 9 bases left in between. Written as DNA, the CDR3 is TGTGCCAGCAGTTTTGGCGGTGCCTATGGCTACACCTTC. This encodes CASSFGGAYGYTF.

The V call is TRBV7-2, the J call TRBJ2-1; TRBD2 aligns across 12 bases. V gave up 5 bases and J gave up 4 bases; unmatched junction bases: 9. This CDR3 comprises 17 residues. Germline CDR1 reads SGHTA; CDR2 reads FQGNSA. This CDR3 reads CASSILAGGSVYNEQFF. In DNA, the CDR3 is TGTGCCAGCAGCATACTAGCGGGGGGCTCAGTATACAATGAGCAGTTCTTC.

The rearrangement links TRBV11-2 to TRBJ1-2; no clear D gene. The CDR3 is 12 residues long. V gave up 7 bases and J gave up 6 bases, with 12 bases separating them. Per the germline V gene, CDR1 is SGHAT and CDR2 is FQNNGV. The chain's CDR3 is CASTPRRDGYTF. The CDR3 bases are TGTGCCAGCACTCCCAGGCGGGATGGCTACACCTTC.

CDR3: CASSLTGWYGYTF. CDR3 DNA sequence: TGTGCCAGCAGTCTGACAGGGTGGTATGGCTACACCTTC. The chain combines TRBV7-2 with TRBJ1-2, with 7 bases fitting TRBD1. The CDR3 covers 13 residues. Germline V CDR1 and CDR2: SGHTA, FQGNSA. V shed 6 bases, J shed 5 bases, and the junction held 6 bases outside the gene matches.

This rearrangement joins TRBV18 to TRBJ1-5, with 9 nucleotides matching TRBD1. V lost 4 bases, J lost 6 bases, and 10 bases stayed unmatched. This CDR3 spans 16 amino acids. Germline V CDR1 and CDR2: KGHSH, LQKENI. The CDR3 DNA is TGTGCCAGCTCACTTTCTGGACAGGGGTACGGTCAGCCCCAGCATTTT. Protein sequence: CASSLSGQGYGQPQHF.

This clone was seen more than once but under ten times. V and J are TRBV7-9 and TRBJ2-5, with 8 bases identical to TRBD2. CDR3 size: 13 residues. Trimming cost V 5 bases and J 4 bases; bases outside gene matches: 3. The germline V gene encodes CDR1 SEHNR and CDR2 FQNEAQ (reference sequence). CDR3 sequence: CASSGLAPETQYF. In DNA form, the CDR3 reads TGTGCCAGCAGCGGACTAGCACCAGAGACCCAGTACTTC.